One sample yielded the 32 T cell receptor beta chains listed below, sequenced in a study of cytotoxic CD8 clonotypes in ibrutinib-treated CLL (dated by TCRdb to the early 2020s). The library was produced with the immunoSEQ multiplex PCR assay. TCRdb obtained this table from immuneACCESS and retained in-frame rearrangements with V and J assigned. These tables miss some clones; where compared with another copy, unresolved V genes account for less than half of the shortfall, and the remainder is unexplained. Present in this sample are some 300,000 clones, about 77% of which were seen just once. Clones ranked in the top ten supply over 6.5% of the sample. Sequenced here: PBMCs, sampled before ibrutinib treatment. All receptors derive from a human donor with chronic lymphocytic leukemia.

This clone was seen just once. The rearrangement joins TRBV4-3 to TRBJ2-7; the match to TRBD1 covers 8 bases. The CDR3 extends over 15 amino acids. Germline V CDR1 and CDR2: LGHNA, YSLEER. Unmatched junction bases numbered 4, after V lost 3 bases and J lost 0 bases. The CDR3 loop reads CASSQATGDSYEQYF. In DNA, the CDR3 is TGCGCCAGCAGCCAGGCGACAGGGGACTCCTACGAGCAGTACTTC.

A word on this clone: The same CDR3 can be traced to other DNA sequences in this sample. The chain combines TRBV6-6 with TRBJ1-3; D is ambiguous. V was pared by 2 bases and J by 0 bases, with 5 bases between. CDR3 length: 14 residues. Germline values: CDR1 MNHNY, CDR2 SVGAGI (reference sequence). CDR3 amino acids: CASSYGSSGNTIYF. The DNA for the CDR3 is TGTGCCAGCAGTTACGGGAGCTCTGGAAACACCATATATTTT.

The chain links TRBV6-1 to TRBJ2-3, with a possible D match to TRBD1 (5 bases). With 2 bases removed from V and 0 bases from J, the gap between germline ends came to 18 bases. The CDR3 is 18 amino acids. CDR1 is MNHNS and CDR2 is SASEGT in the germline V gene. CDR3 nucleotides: TGTGCCAGCAGTGAAACCCACCTACAGGTACCTAGCACAGATACGCAGTATTTT. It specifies CASSETHLQVPSTDTQYF.

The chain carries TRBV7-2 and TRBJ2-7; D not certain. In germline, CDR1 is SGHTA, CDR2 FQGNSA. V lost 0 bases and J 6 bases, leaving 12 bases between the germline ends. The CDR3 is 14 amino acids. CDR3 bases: TGTGCCAGCAGCTTAGCCCCCCCCTCTCTCGAGCAGTACTTC. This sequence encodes CASSLAPPSLEQYF.

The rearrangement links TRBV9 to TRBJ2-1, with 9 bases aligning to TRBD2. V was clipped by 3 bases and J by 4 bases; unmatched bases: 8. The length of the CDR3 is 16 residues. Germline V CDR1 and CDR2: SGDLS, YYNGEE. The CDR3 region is CASSAPRAGGYNEQFF. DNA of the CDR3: TGTGCCAGCAGCGCCCCCCGAGCGGGAGGTTACAATGAGCAGTTCTTC. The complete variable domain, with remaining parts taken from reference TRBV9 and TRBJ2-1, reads DSGVTQTPKHLITATGQRVTLRCSPRSGDLSVYWYQQSLDQGLQFLIQYYNGEERAKGNILERFSAQQFPDLHSELNLSSLELGDSALYFCASSAPRAGGYNEQFFGPGTRLTVL.

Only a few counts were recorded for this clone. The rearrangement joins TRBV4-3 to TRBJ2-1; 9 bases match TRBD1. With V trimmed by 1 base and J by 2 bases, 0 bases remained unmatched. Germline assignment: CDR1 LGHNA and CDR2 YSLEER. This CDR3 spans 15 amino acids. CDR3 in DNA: TGCGCCAGCAGCCAAGGACAGGGGGCCTACAATGAGCAGTTCTTC. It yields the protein CASSQGQGAYNEQFF.

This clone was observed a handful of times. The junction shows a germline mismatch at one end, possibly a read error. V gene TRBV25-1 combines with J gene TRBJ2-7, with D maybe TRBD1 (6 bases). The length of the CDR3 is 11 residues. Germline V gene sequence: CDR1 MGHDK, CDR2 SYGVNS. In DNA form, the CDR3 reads TGTGCCAGCAGAGGGCCTCGGGACACTAAATTC. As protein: CASRGPRDTKF.

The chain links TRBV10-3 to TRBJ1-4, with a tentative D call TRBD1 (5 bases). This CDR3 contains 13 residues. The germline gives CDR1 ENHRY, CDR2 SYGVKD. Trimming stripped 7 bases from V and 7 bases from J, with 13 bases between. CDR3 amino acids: CAINDRRSEKLFF. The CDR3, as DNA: TGTGCCATCAATGACAGAAGGTCTGAAAAACTGTTTTTT.

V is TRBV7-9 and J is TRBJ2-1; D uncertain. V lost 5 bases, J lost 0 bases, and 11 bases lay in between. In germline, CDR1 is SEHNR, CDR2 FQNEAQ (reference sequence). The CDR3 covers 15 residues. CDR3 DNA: TGTGCCAGCAGCCAGAACTCGTACTCCTACAATGAGCAGTTCTTC. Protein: CASSQNSYSYNEQFF.

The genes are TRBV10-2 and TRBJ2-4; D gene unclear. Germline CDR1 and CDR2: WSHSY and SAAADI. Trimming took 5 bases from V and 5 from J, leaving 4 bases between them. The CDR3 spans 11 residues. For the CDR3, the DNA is TGCGCCAGCAGTTTTCAAAACATTCAGTACTTC. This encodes CASSFQNIQYF.

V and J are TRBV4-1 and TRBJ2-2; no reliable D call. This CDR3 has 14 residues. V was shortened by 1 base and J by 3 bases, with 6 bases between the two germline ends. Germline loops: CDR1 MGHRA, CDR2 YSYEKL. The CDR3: CASSQVQYTGELFF. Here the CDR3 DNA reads TGCGCCAGCAGCCAAGTACAGTACACCGGGGAGCTGTTTTTT.

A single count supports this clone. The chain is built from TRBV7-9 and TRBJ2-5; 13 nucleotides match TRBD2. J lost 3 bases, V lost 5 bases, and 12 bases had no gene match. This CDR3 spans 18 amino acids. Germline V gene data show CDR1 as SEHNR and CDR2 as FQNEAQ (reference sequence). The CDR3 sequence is CASSISFSGTSGEETQYF. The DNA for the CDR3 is TGTGCCAGCAGCATTAGCTTTTCCGGGACTAGCGGGGAAGAGACCCAGTACTTC.

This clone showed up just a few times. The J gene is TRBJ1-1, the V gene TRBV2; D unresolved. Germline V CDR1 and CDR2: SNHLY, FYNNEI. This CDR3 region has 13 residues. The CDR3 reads CADKPMTGTEAFF. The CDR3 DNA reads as TGTGCAGACAAGCCAATGACGGGCACTGAAGCTTTCTTT.

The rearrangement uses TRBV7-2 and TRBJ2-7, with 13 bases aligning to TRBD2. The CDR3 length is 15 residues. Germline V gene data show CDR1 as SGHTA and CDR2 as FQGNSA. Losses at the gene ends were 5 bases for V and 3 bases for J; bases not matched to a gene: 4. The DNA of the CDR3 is TGTGCCAGCAGCCGGGGACTAGCGGGAATCTACGAGCAGTACTTC. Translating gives CASSRGLAGIYEQYF. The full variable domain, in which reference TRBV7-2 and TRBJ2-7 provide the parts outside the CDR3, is GAGVSQSPSNKVTEKGKDVELRCDPISGHTALYWYRQSLGQGLEFLIYFQGNSAPDKSGLPSDRFSAERTGGSVSTLTIQRTQQEDSAVYLCASSRGLAGIYEQYFGPGTRLTVT.

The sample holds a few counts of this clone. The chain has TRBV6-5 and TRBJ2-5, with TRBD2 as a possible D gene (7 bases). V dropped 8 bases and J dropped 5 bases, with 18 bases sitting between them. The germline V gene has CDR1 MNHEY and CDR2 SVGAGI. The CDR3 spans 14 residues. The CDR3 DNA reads TGTGCCAGCCGAACAAGCGGGACACAGGAGACCCAGTACTTC. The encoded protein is CASRTSGTQETQYF.

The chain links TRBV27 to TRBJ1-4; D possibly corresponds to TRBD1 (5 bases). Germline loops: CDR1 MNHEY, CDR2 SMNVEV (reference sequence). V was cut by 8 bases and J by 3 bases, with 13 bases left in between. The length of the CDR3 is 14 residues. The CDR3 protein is CASARGLANEKLFF. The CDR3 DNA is TGTGCCAGCGCACGGGGCTTAGCTAATGAAAAACTGTTTTTT.

The CDR3 reads CASSITGGRNTEAFF. DNA of the CDR3: TGTGCCAGCAGCATTACAGGGGGCAGGAACACTGAAGCTTTCTTT. This chain links TRBV7-6 with TRBJ1-1; 9 bases are shared with TRBD1. CDR1 is SGHVS, CDR2 FNYEAQ, per germline. J was trimmed by 1 base and V by 5 bases; bases with no gene match: 5. The CDR3 extends over 15 amino acids.

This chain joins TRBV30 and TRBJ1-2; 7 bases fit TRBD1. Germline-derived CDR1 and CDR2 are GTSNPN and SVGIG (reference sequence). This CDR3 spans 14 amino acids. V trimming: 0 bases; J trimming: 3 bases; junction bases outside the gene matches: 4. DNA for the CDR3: TGTGCCTGGAGTGTACCAGGGGGGTACTATGGCTACACCTTC. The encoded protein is CAWSVPGGYYGYTF.

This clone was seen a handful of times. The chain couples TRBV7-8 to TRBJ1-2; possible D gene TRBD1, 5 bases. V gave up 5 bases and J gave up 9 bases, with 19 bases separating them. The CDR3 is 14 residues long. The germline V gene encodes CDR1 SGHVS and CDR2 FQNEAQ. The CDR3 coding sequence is TGTGCCAGCAGCCTGAAACGGGACGCTACGCGCTACACCTTC. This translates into CASSLKRDATRYTF.

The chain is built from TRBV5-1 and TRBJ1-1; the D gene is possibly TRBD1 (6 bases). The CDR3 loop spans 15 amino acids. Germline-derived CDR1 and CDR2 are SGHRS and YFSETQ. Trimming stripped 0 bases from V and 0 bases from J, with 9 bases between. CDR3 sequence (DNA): TGCGCCAGCAGCTTGGCAGGGGAGGTGAACACTGAAGCTTTCTTT. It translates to CASSLAGEVNTEAFF.

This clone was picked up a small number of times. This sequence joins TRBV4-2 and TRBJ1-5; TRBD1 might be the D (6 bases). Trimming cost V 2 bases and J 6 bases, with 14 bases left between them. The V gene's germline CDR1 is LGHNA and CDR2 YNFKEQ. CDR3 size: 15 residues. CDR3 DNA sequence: TGTGCCAGCAGCCAACCCGGACAGATCCTTCAGCCCCAGCATTTT. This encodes CASSQPGQILQPQHF.

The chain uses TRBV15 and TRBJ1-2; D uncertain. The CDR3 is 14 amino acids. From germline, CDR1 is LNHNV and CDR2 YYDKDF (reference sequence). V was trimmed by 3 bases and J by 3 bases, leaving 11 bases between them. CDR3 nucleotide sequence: TGTGCCACCAGCAGCCCCGACACAGACTATGGCTACACCTTC. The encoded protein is CATSSPDTDYGYTF.

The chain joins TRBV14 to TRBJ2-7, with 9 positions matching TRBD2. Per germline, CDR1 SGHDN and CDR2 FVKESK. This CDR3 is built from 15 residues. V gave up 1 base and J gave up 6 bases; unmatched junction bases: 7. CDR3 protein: CASSQVAGAWLEQYF. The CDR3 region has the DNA TGTGCCAGCAGCCAAGTAGCGGGAGCCTGGCTCGAGCAGTACTTC.

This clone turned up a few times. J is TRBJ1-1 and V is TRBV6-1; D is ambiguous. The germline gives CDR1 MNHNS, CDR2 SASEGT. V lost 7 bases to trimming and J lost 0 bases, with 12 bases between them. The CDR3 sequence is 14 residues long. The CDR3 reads CASNRAGLNTEAFF. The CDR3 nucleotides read TGTGCCAGCAACCGGGCAGGCTTGAACACTGAAGCTTTCTTT.

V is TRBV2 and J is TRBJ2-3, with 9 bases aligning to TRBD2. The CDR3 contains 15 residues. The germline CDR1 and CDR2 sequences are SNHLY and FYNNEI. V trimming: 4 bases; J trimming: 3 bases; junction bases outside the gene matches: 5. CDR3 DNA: TGTGCCAGCAGTGTTATAGCGGGAGTGACAGATACGCAGTATTTT. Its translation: CASSVIAGVTDTQYF.

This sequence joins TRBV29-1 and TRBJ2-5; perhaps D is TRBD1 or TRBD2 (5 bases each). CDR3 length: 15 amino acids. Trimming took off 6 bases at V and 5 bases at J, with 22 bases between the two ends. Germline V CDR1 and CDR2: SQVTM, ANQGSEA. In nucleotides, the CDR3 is TGCAGCGTAGGTAGTCAGGGCGGCCCGGGGGAGACCCAGTACTTC. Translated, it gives CSVGSQGGPGETQYF.

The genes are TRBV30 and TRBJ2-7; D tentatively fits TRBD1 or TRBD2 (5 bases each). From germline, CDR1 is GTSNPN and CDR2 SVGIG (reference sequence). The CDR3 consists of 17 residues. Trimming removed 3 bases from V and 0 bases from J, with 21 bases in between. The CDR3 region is CAWSLTIIAGSSYEQYF. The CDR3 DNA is TGTGCCTGGAGCTTAACAATAATCGCAGGGAGCTCCTACGAGCAGTACTTC.

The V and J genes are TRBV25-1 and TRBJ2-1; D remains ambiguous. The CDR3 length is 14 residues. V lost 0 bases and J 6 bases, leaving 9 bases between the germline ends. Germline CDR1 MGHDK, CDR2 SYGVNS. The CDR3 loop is CASSEYIVANEQFF. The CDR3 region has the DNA TGTGCCAGCAGTGAATATATAGTTGCCAATGAGCAGTTCTTC.

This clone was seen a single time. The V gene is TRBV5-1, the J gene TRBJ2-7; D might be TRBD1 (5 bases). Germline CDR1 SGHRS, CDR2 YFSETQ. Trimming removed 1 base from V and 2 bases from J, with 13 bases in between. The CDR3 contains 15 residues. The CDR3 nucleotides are TGCGCCAGCAGCTTGAAGGCCAGGGTTACCTACGAGCAGTACTTC. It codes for CASSLKARVTYEQYF.

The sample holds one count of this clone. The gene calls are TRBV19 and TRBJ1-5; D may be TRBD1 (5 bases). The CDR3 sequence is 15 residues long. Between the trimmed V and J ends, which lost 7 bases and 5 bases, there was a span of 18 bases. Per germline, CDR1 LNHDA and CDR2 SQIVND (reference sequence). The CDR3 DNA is TGTGCCAGTACCCGGGACCGAATGCTGGATCAGCCCCAGCATTTT. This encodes CASTRDRMLDQPQHF.

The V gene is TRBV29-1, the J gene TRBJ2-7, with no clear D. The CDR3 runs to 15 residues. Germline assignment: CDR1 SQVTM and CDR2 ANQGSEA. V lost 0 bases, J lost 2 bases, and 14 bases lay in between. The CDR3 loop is CSVEEFGRATYEQYF. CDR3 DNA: TGCAGCGTTGAAGAGTTTGGAAGAGCAACCTACGAGCAGTACTTC.

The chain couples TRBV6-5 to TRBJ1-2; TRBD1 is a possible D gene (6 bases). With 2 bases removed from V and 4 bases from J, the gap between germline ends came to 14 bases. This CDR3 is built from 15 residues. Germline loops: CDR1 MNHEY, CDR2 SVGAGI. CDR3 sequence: CASSYSPGASYGYTF. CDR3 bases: TGTGCCAGCAGTTACAGTCCGGGGGCGTCCTATGGCTACACCTTC.